The clone carrying this T cell receptor beta chain showed up just a few times. Its antigen is not identified. With a J-beta primer mix and a sample-barcoded 5' primer, a second PCR ran roughly 6 to 11 cycles. A tag from a template-switch adaptor with 12 random nucleotides marked each cDNA molecule. Each CDR3 protein is one row after TCRdb ran MiXCR on the 5' RACE reads. Altogether almost 300,000 distinct CDR3 sequences are present, roughly 27% being singletons, with the ten largest covering 29%. The data originate from a study of blood T cells in healthy people across ages. CDR1 is MNHNS and CDR2 is SASEGT in the germline V gene. V lost 6 bases and J lost 0, with 15 bases in between. The CDR3 contains 16 residues. Study results and caveats: Strongly correlated with naive T cell percentage was TCR beta diversity.

V usage is TRBV6-1 and J usage is TRBJ1-5; D ambiguous. The sequence came from a woman in her 70s in good health. Sequences were obtained from blood. The CDR3 DNA follows: TGTGCCAGCAGAGCAGTTCGGGATTATAGCAATCAGCCCCAGCATTTT. Translated: CASRAVRDYSNQPQHF.